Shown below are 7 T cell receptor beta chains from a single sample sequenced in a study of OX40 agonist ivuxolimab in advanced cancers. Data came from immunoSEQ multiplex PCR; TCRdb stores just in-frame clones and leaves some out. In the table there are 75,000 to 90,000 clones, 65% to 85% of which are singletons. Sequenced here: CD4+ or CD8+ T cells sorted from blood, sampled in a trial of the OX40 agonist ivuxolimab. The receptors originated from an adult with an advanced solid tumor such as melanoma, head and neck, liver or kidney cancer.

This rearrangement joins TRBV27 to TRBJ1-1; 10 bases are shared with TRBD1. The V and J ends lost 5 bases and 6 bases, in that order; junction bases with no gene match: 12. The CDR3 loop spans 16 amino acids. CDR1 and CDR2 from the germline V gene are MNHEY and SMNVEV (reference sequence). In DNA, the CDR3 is TGTGCCAGCAGTCCTTCAGGGGGACAGGGGAGGCCTGAAGCTTTCTTT. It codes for CASSPSGGQGRPEAFF.

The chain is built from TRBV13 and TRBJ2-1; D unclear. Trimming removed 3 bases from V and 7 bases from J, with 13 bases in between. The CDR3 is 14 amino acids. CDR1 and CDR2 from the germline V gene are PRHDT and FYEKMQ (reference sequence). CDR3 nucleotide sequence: TGTGCCAGCAGCTTCCGAGGTTTGAGGAATGAGCAGTTCTTC. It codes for CASSFRGLRNEQFF.

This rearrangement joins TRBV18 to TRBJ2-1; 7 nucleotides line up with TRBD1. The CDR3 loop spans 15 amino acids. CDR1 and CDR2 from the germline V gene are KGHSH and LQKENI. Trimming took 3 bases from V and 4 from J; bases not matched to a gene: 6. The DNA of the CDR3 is TGTGCCAGCTCACCGGGTCAGGGGGTATACAATGAGCAGTTCTTC. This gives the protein CASSPGQGVYNEQFF.

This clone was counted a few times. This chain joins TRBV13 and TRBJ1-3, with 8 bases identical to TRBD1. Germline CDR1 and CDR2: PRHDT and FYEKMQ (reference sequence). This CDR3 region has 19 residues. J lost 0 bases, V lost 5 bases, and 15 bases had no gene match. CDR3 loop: CASSRYIRGRFSSGNTIYF. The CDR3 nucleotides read TGTGCCAGCAGCAGGTACATCAGGGGGCGCTTTTCCTCTGGAAACACCATATATTTT.

Here the CDR3 reads CAWSVGAGGIQETQYF. CDR3 coding DNA: TGTGCCTGGAGTGTAGGCGCAGGGGGTATTCAAGAGACCCAGTACTTC. The rearrangement uses TRBV30 and TRBJ2-5, with 7 nucleotides matching TRBD1. CDR3 length equals 16 residues. Germline V lookup: CDR1 GTSNPN, CDR2 SVGIG (reference sequence). The V segment lost 0 bases and the J segment 2 bases; nucleotides outside the gene matches: 9.

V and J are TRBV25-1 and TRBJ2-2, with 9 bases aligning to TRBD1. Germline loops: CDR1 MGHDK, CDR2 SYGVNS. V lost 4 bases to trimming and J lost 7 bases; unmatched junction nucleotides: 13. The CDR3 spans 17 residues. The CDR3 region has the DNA TGTGCCAGCAGTGGCTTTTCCGGGACAGGGAGTGTCGGGGAGCTGTTTTTT. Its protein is CASSGFSGTGSVGELFF.

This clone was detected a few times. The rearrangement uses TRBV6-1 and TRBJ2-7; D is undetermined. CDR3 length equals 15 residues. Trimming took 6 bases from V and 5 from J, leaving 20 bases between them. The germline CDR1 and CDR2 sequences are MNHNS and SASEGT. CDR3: CASSSRRFGSHEQYF. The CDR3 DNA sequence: TGTGCCAGCAGCTCCCGGCGGTTCGGGTCCCACGAGCAGTACTTC.